The 24 T cell receptor beta chains listed next were all sequenced from one sample in a study of regulatory T cells in long-lasting Graves disease. TCR beta libraries were built with iRepertoire HTBI primers and Arm-PCR of CDR3 regions. One entry per CDR3 protein results from TCRdb running MiXCR on the multiplex PCR reads. The table lists about 470,000 distinct CDR3 sequences, around 16% of them singletons. Sample time point: newly diagnosed GD, antithyroid drugs for less than 3 months. From RNA extracted from PBMCs, the TCR library was made. These data also formed part of another study, on T cells in Graves' hyperthyroidism and ophthalmopathy.

This specimen was peripheral blood mononuclear cells (PBMCs), taken at new diagnosis, from a patient treated with antithyroid drugs. These receptors all stem from a man between 35 and 55 years old with Graves disease.

The chain couples TRBV2 to TRBJ2-2; tentatively, D is TRBD1 (5 bases). Trimming pared 4 bases from V and 7 bases from J, leaving 10 bases between. Germline V gene sequence: CDR1 SNHLY, CDR2 FYNNEI. The CDR3 has 13 residues. CDR3 DNA sequence: TGTGCCAGCAGTGGGCAGGGTGTCGGGGAGCTGTTTTTT. This sequence encodes CASSGQGVGELFF.

This clonotype was observed at least ten times. This chain joins TRBV24-1 and TRBJ1-5; no clear D gene. The CDR3 consists of 12 residues. V lost 4 bases, J lost 5 bases, and 5 bases lay in between. Germline V gives CDR1 KGHDR, CDR2 SFDVKD. The CDR3 coding sequence is TGTGCCACCAGTGACCAAGATCAGCCCCAGCATTTT. This sequence encodes CATSDQDQPQHF.

This clonotype was seen many times. This chain uses TRBV11-2 with TRBJ2-1; the D gene is possibly TRBD1 (7 bases). The CDR3 has 17 residues. Trimming removed 5 bases at V and 0 bases at J, with 17 bases between. Germline V gene sequence: CDR1 SGHAT, CDR2 FQNNGV. CDR3 bases: TGTGCCAGCAGCCCCCGACAGGGAGGAAGCTCCTACAATGAGCAGTTCTTC. It yields the protein CASSPRQGGSSYNEQFF.

A word on this clonotype: With a much larger clone just one base away, this may be a read error. The chain links TRBV6-1 to TRBJ2-1, with D perhaps matching TRBD1 or TRBD2 (5 bases each). Germline values: CDR1 MNHNS, CDR2 SASEGT. V lost 11 bases, J lost 6 bases, and 20 bases lay in between. CDR3 length: 14 residues. The chain's CDR3 is CAGEQESAGNEQFF. The DNA of the CDR3 is TGTGCCGGCGAACAGGAGTCTGCGGGCAATGAGCAGTTCTTC.

This sequence joins TRBV20-1 and TRBJ2-7; TRBD1 matches 8 bases. Trimming took 0 bases from V and 3 from J; bases not matched to a gene: 4. The CDR3 covers 14 residues. CDR1 is DFQATT, CDR2 SNEGSKA, per germline (reference sequence). The DNA for the CDR3 is TGCAGTGCTAGAGATCGGACAGGGAACTACGAGCAGTACTTC. It specifies CSARDRTGNYEQYF.

CDR3 DNA: TGTGCCAGCAGCAATAACCAGAGGGCAAGGGAGCAGTACTTC. Translated: CASSNNQRAREQYF. The gene calls are TRBV6-1 and TRBJ2-7; the D gene is possibly TRBD2 (5 bases). CDR1 MNHNS and CDR2 SASEGT come from the germline V gene. The CDR3 covers 14 residues. Trimming cost V 6 bases and J 7 bases, with 19 bases left between them.

This clonotype was observed at least ten times. The V gene is TRBV18, the J gene TRBJ2-7; 14 bases line up with TRBD2. The CDR3 is made up of 16 amino acids. Trimming cost V 9 bases and J 3 bases; bases outside gene matches: 10. Germline CDR1 reads KGHSH; CDR2 reads LQKENI. CDR3 DNA sequence: TGTGCCAGTCTAGGGACTAGCGGGAGCTCCCGCTACGAGCAGTACTTC. This sequence encodes CASLGTSGSSRYEQYF.

Details on this clonotype: Since a much larger clone is just one base distant, this may be a read error. This chain joins TRBV10-3 and TRBJ2-1; TRBD2 matches at 9 bases. CDR3 length: 16 amino acids. Germline assignment: CDR1 ENHRY and CDR2 SYGVKD. The CDR3 nucleotides read TGTGCCATCAGCGAGACTAGCGGCTCTTCCTACAATGAGCAGCTCTTC. Its protein product is CAISETSGSSYNEQLF.

The chain combines TRBV9 with TRBJ2-7; weak D call: TRBD2 (5 bases). Germline lookup yields CDR1 SGDLS and CDR2 YYNGEE. Trimming removed 2 bases at V and 7 bases at J, with 13 bases between. The CDR3 is made up of 13 amino acids. The CDR3 coding sequence is TGTGCCAGCAGCGTGAGTAGCGCTGGGGAGCAGTACTTC. It specifies CASSVSSAGEQYF.

This clonotype has a count of ten or more. The chain is built from TRBV7-9 and TRBJ2-1; TRBD2 aligns across 13 bases. This CDR3 spans 16 amino acids. V trimming: 6 bases; J trimming: 5 bases; junction bases outside the gene matches: 7. CDR1 and CDR2 (germline): SEHNR, FQNEAQ (reference sequence). This CDR3 is CASRPGLAGVHNEQFF. DNA for the CDR3: TGTGCCAGCAGACCCGGACTAGCGGGAGTTCACAATGAGCAGTTCTTC.

This clonotype occurred many times. The chain carries TRBV24-1 and TRBJ1-2, with D uncertain. CDR1 is KGHDR, CDR2 SFDVKD, per germline. The CDR3 totals 13 residues. V was clipped by 3 bases and J by 2 bases, with 6 bases between them. CDR3 coding DNA: TGTGCCACCAGTGATAGGTTCAACTATGGCTACACCTTC. Residues: CATSDRFNYGYTF.

In this sample, this clonotype turned up many times. The chain has TRBV11-2 and TRBJ1-2; D unresolved. The CDR3 is 12 residues long. V shed 5 bases and J shed 2 bases, with 6 bases lying between them. Germline lookup yields CDR1 SGHAT and CDR2 FQNNGV. The CDR3 loop is CASSTLNYGYTF. As DNA, the CDR3 is TGTGCCAGCAGCACTCTGAACTATGGCTACACCTTC.

This clonotype was counted between two and nine times. Germline and junction disagree at one end, which may indicate a read error. The V and J genes are TRBV6-9 and TRBJ1-5; D call uncertain. CDR3 length: 13 residues. Germline V lookup: CDR1 MNHGY, CDR2 SVAAGI. CDR3 protein: CASSYGSNQPQHF. The CDR3 DNA reads TGTGCCAGTAGTTACGGCAGCAATCAGCCCCAGCATTTT.

The table lists this clonotype with many counts. Here the CDR3 reads CASSQSNLHYGYTF. The CDR3, as DNA: TGTGCCAGCAGCCAATCGAACCTCCATTATGGCTACACCTTC. The V gene is TRBV28, the J gene TRBJ1-2; D is uncertain. The ends were cut back, 6 bases at V and 5 bases at J, with 16 bases in the middle. CDR3 size: 14 residues. Germline loops: CDR1 MDHEN, CDR2 SYDVKM.

The rearrangement joins TRBV9 to TRBJ2-7; TRBD1 is a possible D gene (5 bases). V lost 0 bases and J 3 bases, leaving 7 bases between the germline ends. The germline gives CDR1 SGDLS, CDR2 YYNGEE. The CDR3 extends over 13 amino acids. Written as DNA, the CDR3 is TGTGCCAGCAGCGTAGAAGGGGACTACGAGCAGTACTTC. As protein: CASSVEGDYEQYF.

V is TRBV24-1 and J is TRBJ2-3; D is unclear. CDR3 length: 12 residues. V was pared by 7 bases and J by 5 bases, with 9 bases between. Germline V gives CDR1 KGHDR, CDR2 SFDVKD. CDR3 residues: CATRGDRDTQYF. The CDR3 region has the DNA TGTGCCACCAGAGGAGATCGAGATACGCAGTATTTT.

In nucleotides, the CDR3 is TGCGCCAGCAGCAGTTGGACCGGACAGGGCTCCTACGAGCAGTACTTC. This codes for CASSSWTGQGSYEQYF. The genes are TRBV5-1 and TRBJ2-7, with 8 positions matching TRBD1. Germline trimming cut 4 bases from V and 0 bases from J; bases unmatched to any gene: 9. The germline gives CDR1 SGHRS, CDR2 YFSETQ. The CDR3 has 16 residues.

The chain recombines TRBV5-1 with TRBJ2-7; D is undetermined. V was trimmed by 2 bases and J by 6 bases, leaving 12 bases between them. Germline CDR1 and CDR2: SGHRS and YFSETQ. The CDR3 has 13 amino acids. The CDR3 loop reads CASSLLARSEQYF. The CDR3 DNA follows: TGCGCCAGCAGCTTATTGGCCAGGAGCGAGCAGTACTTC.

The genes are TRBV5-1 and TRBJ2-7; 10 bases are shared with TRBD1. J gave up 5 bases and V 3 bases, and 8 bases lay outside the gene matches. The CDR3 contains 15 residues. From germline, CDR1 is SGHRS and CDR2 YFSETQ. CDR3 protein: CASSSTGTGAHEQYF. In nucleotides, the CDR3 is TGCGCCAGCAGCTCAACCGGGACAGGGGCCCACGAGCAGTACTTC.

This clonotype was detected only a few times. The CDR3 loop is CASSVGAGARTDTQYF. CDR3 DNA: TGTGCCAGCAGCGTAGGAGCGGGAGCGCGCACAGATACGCAGTATTTT. The J gene is TRBJ2-3, the V gene TRBV9, with 8 bases fitting TRBD2. CDR1 is SGDLS and CDR2 is YYNGEE in the germline V gene. The trim removed 0 bases at V and 1 base at J, leaving 4 bases unmatched. This CDR3 contains 16 residues.

The chain is built from TRBV5-1 and TRBJ2-2; D is perhaps TRBD1 (6 bases). Between the trimmed V and J ends, which lost 0 bases and 2 bases, there was a span of 11 bases. This CDR3 region has 16 residues. Germline lookup yields CDR1 SGHRS and CDR2 YFSETQ. DNA for the CDR3: TGCGCCAGCAGCTTGGGGACAGATACCAACACCGGGGAGCTGTTTTTT. Residues: CASSLGTDTNTGELFF.

This clonotype was found a few times. This chain links TRBV6-5 with TRBJ1-5, with D possibly being TRBD1 (5 bases). V gave up 0 bases and J gave up 5 bases, with 14 bases separating them. The CDR3 spans 16 residues. In germline, CDR1 is MNHEY, CDR2 SVGAGI. The DNA for the CDR3 is TGTGCCAGCAGTTACTCGAAGGGCCAGGGTTATCAGCCCCAGCATTTT. This encodes CASSYSKGQGYQPQHF.

This clonotype has more than one count but fewer than ten. The V and J genes are TRBV29-1 and TRBJ2-7, with a weak D call TRBD1 (5 bases). This CDR3 is 12 amino acids long. Trimming shortened V by 4 bases and J by 4 bases, and 11 bases separated the two germline ends. CDR1 is SQVTM and CDR2 is ANQGSEA in the germline V gene. CDR3 DNA: TGCAGCGTTGGGAACAGGTTTTACGAGCAGTACTTC. Protein product: CSVGNRFYEQYF.

This clonotype has ten or more counts. CDR3 in DNA: TGTGCCTCGACTAAGCGGGAGTTCGCCGGGGAGCTGTTTTTT. Encoded protein: CASTKREFAGELFF. The V gene is TRBV30, the J gene TRBJ2-2; 8 nucleotides agree with TRBD2. This CDR3 has 14 residues. CDR1 and CDR2 (germline): GTSNPN, SVGIG (reference sequence). J gave up 6 bases and V 7 bases, and 10 bases lay outside the gene matches.